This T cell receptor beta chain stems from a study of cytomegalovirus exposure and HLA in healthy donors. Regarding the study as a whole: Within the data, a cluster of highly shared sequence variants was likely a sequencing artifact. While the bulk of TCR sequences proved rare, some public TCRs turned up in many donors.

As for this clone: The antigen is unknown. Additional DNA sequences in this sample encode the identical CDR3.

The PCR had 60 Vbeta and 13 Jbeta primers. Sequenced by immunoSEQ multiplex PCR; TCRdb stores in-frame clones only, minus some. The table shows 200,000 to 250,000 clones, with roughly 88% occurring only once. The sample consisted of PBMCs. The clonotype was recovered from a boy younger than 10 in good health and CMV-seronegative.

In DNA form, the CDR3 reads TGTGCCAGCAGTGAGGTCAGGGCGAACACTGAAGCTTTCTTT. Encoded protein: CASSEVRANTEAFF. The J gene is TRBJ1-1, the V gene TRBV2; possible D gene TRBD1, 5 bases. The V gene's germline CDR1 is SNHLY and CDR2 FYNNEI. Between the trimmed V and J ends, which lost 3 bases and 1 base, there was a span of 9 bases. CDR3 size: 14 residues.